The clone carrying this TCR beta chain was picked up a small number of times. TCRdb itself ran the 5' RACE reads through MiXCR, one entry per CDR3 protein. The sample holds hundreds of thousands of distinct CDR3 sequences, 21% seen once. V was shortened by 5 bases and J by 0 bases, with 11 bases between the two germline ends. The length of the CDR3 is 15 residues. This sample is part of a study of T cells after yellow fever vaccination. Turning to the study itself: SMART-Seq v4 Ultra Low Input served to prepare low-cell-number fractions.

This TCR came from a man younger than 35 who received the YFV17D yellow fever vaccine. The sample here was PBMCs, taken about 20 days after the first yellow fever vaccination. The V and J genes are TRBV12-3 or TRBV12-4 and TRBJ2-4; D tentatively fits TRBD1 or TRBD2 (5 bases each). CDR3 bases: TGTGCCAGCAGTCCCGGGGCCCTAGCCAAAAACATTCAGTACTTC. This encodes CASSPGALAKNIQYF.